This T cell receptor (beta chain) was profiled in a study of blood T cell repertoires in COVID-19. Study-level information: Spain, Italy and the United States supplied samples that represented acute and convalescent COVID-19. T cells, B-cell-depleted T cells, or PBMCs provided the cDNA or gDNA that served as material.

How the authors handled the data: Amplification of reference gene primers was used by the study to estimate nucleated cell counts. Clones were read by immunoSEQ multiplex PCR, and TCRdb kept only the in-frame ones, dropping some. D and trimming come from the DNA, and the V and J calls and clone size come from that table. The repertoire holds about 190,000 clones, with about 80% as singletons. The CDR3 is made up of 18 amino acids. Per germline, CDR1 MNHEY and CDR2 SVGEGT. V was clipped by 4 bases and J by 2 bases; unmatched bases: 7. The material sequenced was peripheral blood. J is TRBJ2-6 and V is TRBV6-2 or TRBV6-3, with 11 positions matching TRBD1. This TCR was sampled from a man aged 55 to 70 with acute or convalescent COVID-19. The chain's CDR3 is CASSSLDRGRAGANVLTF. In nucleotides, the CDR3 is TGTGCCAGCAGTTCCTTGGACAGGGGGCGTGCTGGGGCCAACGTCCTGACTTTC.